The entry below gives a single T cell receptor beta chain sequence along with its context. Per the authors' pipeline: Estimated nucleated cell counts came from reference gene primer amplification. The method was immunoSEQ multiplex PCR; TCRdb's version includes in-frame clones alone and lacks a portion of them. The DNA was the basis for D and trimming; V, J and clone size are from that table. Seen here are approximately 250,000 clones, approximately 85% observed once, and the top ten hold roughly 6.2%. This CDR3 has 15 residues. In germline, CDR1 is LNHDA, CDR2 SQIVND (reference sequence). Trimming removed 6 bases at V and 7 bases at J, with 21 bases between. This entry comes from a study of blood T cell repertoires in COVID-19.

The sequence was collected from a woman aged 80 or over with COVID-19, enrolled during active disease. Material for sequencing was peripheral blood. The genes are TRBV19 and TRBJ1-2, with no clear D. The CDR3 nucleotides are TGTGCCAGTAGCCTGACGGCGGGAAGGGTTATTGGCTACACCTTC. Translation: CASSLTAGRVIGYTF.